This entry is about one TCR beta chain. The antigen this receptor binds is unknown. No much larger clone exists at a distance of one base, and base qualities are not known. The immunoSEQ Assay, a bias-controlled multiplex PCR, was used to amplify TCRbeta CDR3 regions from genomic DNA. From the authors' description of their analysis: The number of nucleated cells in each sample was estimated by amplification of reference gene primers within the assay. To quantify the absolute abundance of each unique TCRbeta CDR3 rearrangement, sequence reads were collapsed and filtered. For each sample, productive Simpson clonality was calculated as the square root of Simpson's diversity index over productive rearrangements. The immuneACCESS repertoire file appears here via TCRdb, limited to in-frame rearrangements. These files lack a portion of the clones; in checked studies, under half of the deficit traces to unresolved V genes, and the cause of the others is not known. V and J calls and clone size come straight from that table; D and trimming were deduced from the DNA. The sample includes around 200,000 clones, with around 80% observed a single time. The biggest ten clones account for less than 11% of the sample.

Whole blood was collected in K2EDTA tubes by collaborating institutions according to the institutions' own protocols. Collaborator samples were shipped for TCRbeta analysis as frozen whole blood, isolated PBMCs, or DNA extracted from either sample type. The data originate from a study of blood T cell repertoires in COVID-19 (dated by TCRdb to 2020 to 2021). Regarding the complete study: Samples covering the acute and convalescent phases of COVID-19 were provided by collaborators in the United States, Italy and Spain. The prospective study material was composed of cDNA or gDNA derived from T cells, B-cell-depleted T cells, or PBMCs. Subjects who had been exposed to COVID-19, were actively infected with it, or had recovered from it provided the deeply sampled blood TCRbeta repertoires that made up the dataset. The repertoires were made available in a free public database intended to serve as a resource for research on the immune response to SARS-CoV-2. The samples were drawn from the first 160 participants of the ongoing ImmuneRACE study and from over a thousand subjects provided by 6 global collaborators. Nearly every sample came with metadata listing a de-identified subject ID, COVID-19 status, age in years and sex. HLA class I and class II types, where available, came from metadata supplied by the sample provider rather than from assay-based typing.

What the study reported, not specific to this receptor: Clinical and demographic metadata were provided uncurated, with the amount varying by source and participant.

The receptor's source is a woman aged 80 or over with acute or convalescent COVID-19. Sequences were obtained from peripheral blood.

CDR3 protein: CASTKRLATQYF. The nucleotide sequence reads as follows: TGTGCCAGCACCAAGCGGCTAGCGACCCAGTACTTC. The rearrangement combines TRBV28 with TRBJ2-5, with TRBD2 as a weak D call on 5 bases. The CDR3 has 12 amino acids, counting the end cysteine and phenylalanine. This entry keeps only the CDR3 DNA: 36 bases, framed from base 1. V loses 7 bases, J loses 7 bases, and the germline ends lie 13 bases apart. The germline V gene sets CDR1 to MDHEN and CDR2 to SYDVKM.